This TCR beta chain emerged from a study of breast tumors, draining lymph nodes, adjacent tissues. Study-wide points: Compared with lymph nodes, tumors were less diverse; compared with nontumor tissue, more. The lymph node origin of tumor T cells was framed as consistent with a hypothesis, not demonstrated. Luminal-like breast cancer showed significantly greater tumor-nontumor repertoire similarity than basal-like breast cancer did.

Using its own MiXCR run on the multiplex PCR reads, TCRdb lists one record per CDR3 protein. The top ten hold under 20% of the sample, which has 30,000 to 40,000 distinct CDR3 sequences, about 63% seen once. This clonotype was recorded at least ten times. The antigen is unknown. The TCR sequence derives from a female donor with breast cancer. Some clones in this sample may be carry-over from other donors' samples. The sample comprised breast tumor tissue.

CDR3 sequence (DNA): TGTGCCAGCAGTTACCAGCATTCACCCCTCCACTTT. It codes for CASSYQHSPLHF. This sequence joins TRBV6-2 or TRBV6-3 and TRBJ1-6; no definite D call. The CDR3 runs to 12 residues. Per the germline V gene, CDR1 is MNHEY and CDR2 is SVGEGT. Trimming cost V 2 bases and J 8 bases, with 4 bases left between them.